This TCR beta chain was identified during a study of blood T cell repertoires in COVID-19. V gave up 3 bases and J gave up 8 bases, with 14 bases separating them. The germline CDR1 and CDR2 sequences are MDHEN and SYDVKM. This CDR3 comprises 14 residues. The data were produced by immunoSEQ multiplex PCR, yet TCRdb's version contains in-frame clones alone and is incomplete. The sample has 210,000 or so clones, approximately 90% seen once. This receptor was obtained from a man aged 25-45 years with acute or convalescent COVID-19. The J gene is TRBJ2-1, the V gene TRBV28; D may be TRBD1 (5 bases). Input material: peripheral blood. CDR3 sequence: CASSFQGAFDEQFF. The CDR3 nucleotides are TGTGCCAGCAGTTTTCAAGGGGCGTTCGATGAGCAGTTCTTC. The full variable domain, completed using reference TRBV28 and TRBJ2-1, is DVKVTQSSRYLVKRTGEKVFLECVQDMDHENMFWYRQDPGLGLRLIYFSYDVKMKEKGDIPEGYSVSREKKERFSLILESASTNQTSMYLCASSFQGAFDEQFFGPGTRLTVL.